This T cell receptor beta chain was obtained from a study of post-analysis software for immune sequencing data (dated by TCRdb to the mid-2010s). General notes on the study: Recorded disease courses included relapsing-remitting, secondary progressive and progressive-relapsing multiple sclerosis, with some patients lacking subtype annotation. The patient repertoires were compared against around 11 previously published healthy control repertoires obtained from donors aged 6 to 25 years. A subset of samples was prepared in parallel using single-end sample barcoding, then pooled and co-amplified after Illumina adapter ligation. Findings and caveats that apply to the study as a whole: Patients showed significantly higher frequencies than controls for roughly five TRBV segments, among them TRBV5-6, TRBV5-1 and TRBV20-1. Direct clustering with F measure revealed strong co-clustering of samples prepared in the same batch, which led to a batch-effect correction. The multiple sclerosis patient group was slightly younger than the control group. Multiple sclerosis patients had significantly lower normalized Chao1 diversity than controls, a result that suggests substantial peripheral T-cell clonal expansion.

TCR beta repertoires were profiled from peripheral blood of some 13 young patients with multiple sclerosis to demonstrate the VDJtools post-analysis software. The multiple sclerosis patients were children and adolescents between about 6 and 16 years of age. A note on this clonotype: It lacks a known antigen. Base qualities are not at hand, and no much larger clone is one base apart.

The protocol used for the library was PCR. The listed sequencing device is Illumina HiSeq 2500. To reduce PCR and sequencing biases, unique molecular identifiers were incorporated into the TCR beta cDNA libraries. Per 1 to 10 million input T cells, approximately 500,000 cDNA molecules were obtained, such that each molecule approximated one T cell. Patient libraries were prepared and sequenced with the same protocol used for the earlier healthy control dataset. Samples belonging to the same batch were prepared together, multiplexed and sequenced on a shared HiSeq lane. In the authors' own workflow: Raw barcoded reads were processed with MIGEC, and single-read molecular identifier groups were discarded before consensus assembly and CDR3 extraction. VDJtools was used for post-analysis of the clonotype tables, and diversity was normalized by down-sampling every dataset to the size of the smallest sample. In repertoire overlap clustering, CDR3 amino acid sequences, but not nucleotide sequences, were matched to correct batch-related cross-sample contamination. Using fastp trimming at Q25 and MiXCR clonotype assembly, TCRdb reanalyzed the public sequencing data and kept in-frame beta chains. Rows are combined by CDR3 protein, so each entry shows the most common genes and DNA. TCRdb assigned the V and J calls; the authors' analysis was not used. The sample table records roughly 800,000 distinct CDR3 sequences; approximately 53% of these occur just once. 4.6% of the sample belongs to the ten largest clones.

Trimming takes 5 bases from V and 6 bases from J, and the germline ends sit 14 bases apart. The CDR3 has 14 amino acids, counting the end cysteine and phenylalanine. Only the CDR3 DNA is retained, 42 bases long and in frame from the first base. CDR1 and CDR2 were assigned from the germline V gene as SGHTA and FQGTGA. Material for sequencing was blood. The receptor was isolated from a girl between 10 and 17 years old with multiple sclerosis. The chain uses TRBV7-3 and TRBJ2-1, with an unclear D gene assignment. The CDR3 sequence is CASSPKRLLNEQFF. In nucleotides, the sequence is TGTGCCAGCAGCCCCAAAAGGCTTCTCAATGAGCAGTTCTTC.